A selection of T cell receptor beta chains follows, all from one sample in a study of T cells in Graves' hyperthyroidism and ophthalmopathy. TCRdb re-analysed the multiplex PCR reads in MiXCR, keeping a single row per CDR3 protein. This repertoire shows approximately 570,000 distinct CDR3 sequences, just under 20% found once; its top ten account for around 50%. The sequenced sample was blood. The origin of the receptors is a man aged 35-49 years with Graves' ophthalmopathy. Each CDR3 is given with its conserved first and last residue. A D gene is named only where the DNA matches it firmly. The size of a clone is reported for some rows only, either as once, few or many, or as a class for expanded clones.

j_call d_call clone_size v_call cdr3_nt cdr3_aa
TRBJ2-5 TRBD1 few TRBV5-1 TGCGCCAGCACCCGCCAGGGACAGGGGGCTGAGACCCAGTACTTC CASTRQGQGAETQYF
TRBJ2-7 TRBD2 many TRBV6-1 TGTGCCAGCTCCGAAGCGGGGACGGCCTACGAGCAGTACTTC CASSEAGTAYEQYF
TRBJ2-1 . few TRBV19 TGTGCCAGTAGCATTGGAGTCTTCGGGGATGAGCAGTTCTTC CASSIGVFGDEQFF
TRBJ1-6 . . TRBV14 TGTGCCAGCAGCCAATCCGGGCCAGCCTATAATTCACCCCTCCACTTT CASSQSGPAYNSPLHF
TRBJ2-5 . . TRBV20-1 TGCAGTGCTAGAGATGGGGGGTTTGTGTACTTC CSARDGGFVYF
TRBJ2-3 TRBD2 . TRBV20-1 TGCAGTGCTAGTGCCCTAGCGGGAGGGGCAGATACGCAGTATTTT CSASALAGGADTQYF
TRBJ2-6 . few TRBV3-1 TGTGCCAGCAGCCAAGAGACCCCGGGTACCGGGGCCAACGTCCTGACTTTC CASSQETPGTGANVLTF
TRBJ2-2 TRBD1 many TRBV18 TGTGCCAGCTCACCAGGAGACAGGGCGAACACCGGGGAGCTGTTTTTT CASSPGDRANTGELFF
TRBJ1-1 . many TRBV2 TGTGCCAGCAGTGGGCAGGGGACGAACACTGAAGCTTTCTTT CASSGQGTNTEAFF
TRBJ2-2 . . TRBV7-3 TGTGCCAGCAGCCCGGGACTCCCGGGGGGGGAGCTGTTTTTT CASSPGLPGGELFF
TRBJ2-3 . many TRBV4-1 TGCGCCAGCAGCCAAGGGGGGGCCACAGATACGCAGTATTTT CASSQGGATDTQYF
TRBJ2-1 . . TRBV7-6 TGTGCCAGCAGCTTAGACCTGACTAGTTACAATGAGCAGTTCTTC CASSLDLTSYNEQFF
TRBJ2-1 TRBD1 few TRBV7-9 TGTGCCAGCAGCAGCAGACAGGGGGCTTGGGTTGAGCAGTTCTTC CASSSRQGAWVEQFF
TRBJ2-1 TRBD2 many TRBV20-1 TGCAGTGCTAGAGATCCAGCGGGGGCCCAAGAGCAGTTCTTC CSARDPAGAQEQFF
TRBJ2-7 . . TRBV2 TGTGCCAGCAGTGATCAGGGTTACGAGCAGTACTTC CASSDQGYEQYF
TRBJ2-7 TRBD1 few TRBV20-1 TGCAGTGCCACGGGGACAGACCGGCGGTACGAGCAGTACTTC CSATGTDRRYEQYF
TRBJ2-3 . many TRBV11-2 TGTGCCAGCAGCTTAGGGACCGTACGGTCCGATACGCAGTATTTT CASSLGTVRSDTQYF
TRBJ2-2 . few TRBV7-9 TGTGCCAGCAGCCCCGGGGAGCTGTTTTTT CASSPGELFF
TRBJ2-7 TRBD2 . TRBV18 TGTGCCAGCTCCCCGACTAGCGGGTTGTCCAATGAGCAGTACTTC CASSPTSGLSNEQYF
TRBJ1-2 . . TRBV29-1 TGCAGCTTTCAGACGGTCTATGGCTACACCTTC CSFQTVYGYTF
TRBJ2-1 . many TRBV28 TGTGCCAGCAGTCTCCCGCCGCCCCATGAGCAGTTCTTC CASSLPPPHEQFF
TRBJ1-1 . few TRBV6-5 TGTGCCAGCAGTTACGGGATCATGCAAAGGACAGTTGAAGCTTTCTTT CASSYGIMQRTVEAFF
TRBJ2-3 . . TRBV27 TGTGCCAGCAGTTTAACCGGGGCTGGAGATACGCAGTATTTT CASSLTGAGDTQYF
TRBJ2-7 TRBD2 few TRBV11-2 TGTGCCAGCGGTGGCCAGCGGGGGTTCCACGAGCAGTACTTC CASGGQRGFHEQYF
TRBJ2-7 . many TRBV28 TGTGCCAGCATGCCGCGGGACTCACCTCCGGAGCAGTACTTC CASMPRDSPPEQYF
TRBJ2-4 . . TRBV20-1 TGCAGTGCGCGGCCTGTTAGCATTCAGTACTTC CSARPVSIQYF
TRBJ2-5 TRBD2 once TRBV6-5 TGTGCCAGCAGTTACTCACCCGGACTAGCCCGGCAAGAGACCCAGTACTTC CASSYSPGLARQETQYF
TRBJ2-7 TRBD1 few TRBV20-1 TGCAGTGCTAGAGATCTAGGGACAGGGGTGGACGGGCAGTACTTC CSARDLGTGVDGQYF
TRBJ2-1 . . TRBV18 TGTGCCAGCTCATCCACCACAGGGCACGATGAGCAGTTCTTC CASSSTTGHDEQFF
TRBJ1-2 TRBD1 many TRBV30 TGTGCCTGGAGTGCCCCAGACAGGGGACCTCATGGCTACACCTTC CAWSAPDRGPHGYTF
TRBJ2-5 . many TRBV7-9 TGTGCCAGCAGCTTAGCGGCTAGACCCCAGTACTTC CASSLAARPQYF